The rows below give T cell receptor beta chains drawn from one sample of a study of human T cells and chemical hapten exposure. TCRdb redid the calling of the RACE reads with MiXCR, one entry per CDR3 protein. Here the sample spans 65,000 to 95,000 distinct CDR3 sequences, about 6.6% being singletons. The specimen comprised whole blood, sampled in connection with sensitization to the hapten diphenylcyclopropenone (DPC). The receptors originated from a woman younger than 45 with alopecia areata. Some clones in this sample may be carry-over from other donors' samples. Each CDR3 is given with its conserved first and last residue. The D gene is left open where the match is weak. Some rows have no size entry. The others give once, few or many, or a class for an expanded clone.

len	abundance	v_gene	d_gene	j_gene	CDR3aa	CDR3nt
14	many	TRBV2	-	TRBJ2-1	CASSDGRTYNEQFF	TGTGCCAGCAGTGATGGTAGAACCTACAATGAGCAGTTCTTC
16	-	TRBV3-1	TRBD2	TRBJ2-1	CASSQVQSGGNNEQFF	TGTGCCAGCAGCCAAGTCCAGAGCGGGGGGAACAATGAGCAGTTCTTC
13	few	TRBV29-1	-	TRBJ1-6	CSVGWDINSPLHF	TGCAGCGTTGGCTGGGACATTAATTCACCCCTCCACTTT
11	-	TRBV20-1	-	TRBJ1-2	CSASSLYGYTF	TGCAGTGCTAGTAGTCTCTATGGCTACACCTTC
15	many	TRBV2	-	TRBJ1-1	CASSAPGFQTTEAFF	TGTGCCAGCAGCGCCCCCGGCTTTCAAACCACTGAAGCTTTCTTT
17	many	TRBV2	TRBD1	TRBJ1-5	CASNRDRETTVGQPQHF	TGTGCCAGCAACCGGGACAGGGAAACCACGGTTGGTCAGCCCCAGCATTTT
15	many	TRBV9	-	TRBJ1-6	CASSVVGPGNSPLHF	TGTGCCAGCAGCGTCGTAGGTCCAGGGAATTCACCCCTCCACTTT
16	-	TRBV6-1	TRBD1	TRBJ2-4	CASSAPGQSSKNIQYF	TGTGCCAGCAGTGCTCCGGGACAGAGTTCCAAAAACATTCAGTACTTC
15	many	TRBV2	-	TRBJ2-2	CASSEARGYTGELFF	TGTGCCAGCAGTGAAGCGCGGGGTTACACCGGGGAGCTGTTTTTT
13	-	TRBV7-2	-	TRBJ2-1	CASSLTGINEQFF	TGTGCCAGCAGTCTTACAGGGATCAATGAGCAGTTCTTC
14	-	TRBV25-1	TRBD1	TRBJ1-2	CASSVRTGRGGYTF	TGTGCCAGCAGTGTACGGACAGGGAGGGGAGGCTACACCTTC
13	-	TRBV5-4	-	TRBJ2-3	CASSLDNPDTQYF	TGTGCCAGCAGTCTCGATAATCCAGATACGCAGTATTTT
20	few	TRBV28	TRBD2	TRBJ2-1	CASSLIPTSGVTVSYNEQFF	TGTGCCAGCAGTTTGATCCCGACTAGCGGGGTTACCGTCTCCTACAATGAGCAGTTCTTC
16	-	TRBV4-2	-	TRBJ2-3	CASSQDLGGTTDTQYF	TGTGCCAGCAGCCAAGATCTTGGCGGCACCACAGATACGCAGTATTTT
14	many	TRBV5-1	-	TRBJ2-5	CASTLGPGQETQYF	TGCGCCAGCACCCTAGGGCCGGGCCAAGAGACCCAGTACTTC
14	many	TRBV20-1	-	TRBJ2-3	CSARDTQFTDTQYF	TGCAGTGCTAGAGATACTCAATTCACAGATACGCAGTATTTT
13	many	TRBV7-9	-	TRBJ1-2	CASIVWGREGYTF	TGTGCCAGCATCGTTTGGGGAAGGGAGGGCTACACCTTC
15	-	TRBV10-3	-	TRBJ2-3	CAISGDRAYTDTQYF	TGTGCCATCAGTGGTGACAGAGCTTACACAGATACGCAGTATTTT
13	few	TRBV20-1	-	TRBJ1-2	CSAPILEDYGYTF	TGCAGTGCCCCCATACTCGAAGACTATGGCTACACCTTC
12	many	TRBV6-2/TRBV6-3	-	TRBJ1-2	CASSFTNYGYTF	TGTGCCAGCAGTTTTACTAACTATGGCTACACCTTC
14	many	TRBV6-5	TRBD1	TRBJ1-2	CASSQDRVAYGYTF	TGTGCCAGCAGCCAAGACAGGGTGGCCTATGGCTACACCTTC
15	few	TRBV11-1	-	TRBJ2-7	CASSPDEGGEYEQYF	TGTGCCAGCAGCCCCGATGAGGGCGGGGAATACGAGCAGTACTTC
13	many	TRBV5-1	-	TRBJ2-3	CASSTGRGDTQYF	TGCGCCAGCAGCACGGGACGTGGAGATACGCAGTATTTT
13	many	TRBV4-2	-	TRBJ2-4	CASSQEWSNIQYF	TGTGCCAGCAGCCAAGAATGGTCGAACATTCAGTACTTC
17	few	TRBV12-3/TRBV12-4	TRBD2	TRBJ2-3	CASSLFLSGKLTDTQYF	TGTGCCAGCAGTTTGTTCCTAAGCGGGAAGCTCACAGATACGCAGTATTTT
16	few	TRBV6-4	-	TRBJ1-2	CASSPTNDLIVYGYTF	TGTGCCAGCAGTCCTACGAACGACCTAATCGTCTATGGCTACACCTTC
15	-	TRBV20-1	-	TRBJ1-4	CSARGPDRFNEKLFF	TGCAGTGCTAGAGGTCCGGACCGATTTAATGAAAAACTGTTTTTT
14	few	TRBV29-1	TRBD1	TRBJ2-3	CSVGDRGLTDTQYF	TGCAGCGTCGGGGACAGGGGACTGACAGATACGCAGTATTTT
15	many	TRBV5-1	-	TRBJ2-3	CASSLAALSTDTQYF	TGCGCCAGCAGCTTGGCCGCGCTTTCCACAGATACGCAGTATTTT
17	few	TRBV6-5	TRBD2	TRBJ2-3	CASSYLALAGAGDTQYF	TGTGCCAGCAGTTACTTAGCCCTAGCGGGGGCCGGAGATACGCAGTATTTT
13	many	TRBV6-5	-	TRBJ2-7	CASSPWSSYEQYF	TGTGCCAGCAGTCCGTGGTCCTCCTACGAGCAGTACTTC
15	many	TRBV6-5	-	TRBJ1-3	CASSYRGSSGNTIYF	TGTGCCAGCAGTTACCGGGGGAGCTCTGGAAACACCATATATTTT
13	many	TRBV12-3/TRBV12-4	-	TRBJ1-4	CASSFWGAEKLFF	TGTGCCAGCAGTTTTTGGGGGGCTGAAAAACTGTTTTTT
14	many	TRBV24-1	-	TRBJ2-1	CATSAGSPYNEQFF	TGTGCCACCAGTGCAGGGTCCCCCTACAATGAGCAGTTCTTC
12	many	TRBV30	-	TRBJ2-2	CAWRQNTGELFF	TGTGCCTGGAGACAAAACACCGGGGAGCTGTTTTTT
12	-	TRBV29-1	-	TRBJ1-1	CSVDLFNTEAFF	TGCAGCGTTGACCTTTTTAACACTGAAGCTTTCTTT
13	-	TRBV29-1	TRBD1	TRBJ2-7	CSVGTGDPYEQYF	TGCAGCGTTGGGACAGGAGACCCCTACGAGCAGTACTTC
15	many	TRBV20-1	TRBD1	TRBJ1-6	CSARDRDRESSPLHF	TGCAGTGCTAGAGATAGGGACAGGGAGAGTTCACCCCTCCACTTT
15	-	TRBV7-2	TRBD1	TRBJ1-2	CASSPSRDRGYGYTF	TGTGCCAGCAGCCCAAGCCGGGACAGGGGATATGGCTACACCTTC
15	few	TRBV20-1	TRBD1	TRBJ1-2	CSARVAGQGKDGYTF	TGCAGTGCTAGGGTTGCGGGACAGGGGAAGGATGGCTACACCTTC
15	-	TRBV27	-	TRBJ1-2	CASSLLGTGNYGYTF	TGTGCCAGCAGTTTGCTGGGGACGGGGAACTATGGCTACACCTTC
12	-	TRBV18	-	TRBJ1-1	CASSPIQLEAFF	TGTGCCAGCTCACCGATTCAGCTTGAAGCTTTCTTT
17	many	TRBV27	TRBD2	TRBJ2-1	CATISRGALDGNNEQFF	TGTGCCACCATCTCGCGGGGGGCCCTCGATGGGAACAATGAGCAGTTCTTC
15	many	TRBV20-1	-	TRBJ1-5	CSAALSGTGNQPQHF	TGCAGTGCTGCGTTGTCGGGGACGGGCAATCAGCCCCAGCATTTT
16	many	TRBV29-1	-	TRBJ2-1	CSVTDTGLSSYNEQFF	TGCAGCGTTACCGACACAGGCCTGAGCTCCTACAATGAGCAGTTCTTC
15	many	TRBV15	-	TRBJ2-6	CATSRRDKGANVLTF	TGTGCCACCAGCAGGAGGGATAAGGGGGCCAACGTCCTGACTTTC
13	many	TRBV5-6	-	TRBJ1-1	CASSLVDGAEAFF	TGTGCCAGCAGCTTGGTCGACGGCGCTGAAGCTTTCTTT